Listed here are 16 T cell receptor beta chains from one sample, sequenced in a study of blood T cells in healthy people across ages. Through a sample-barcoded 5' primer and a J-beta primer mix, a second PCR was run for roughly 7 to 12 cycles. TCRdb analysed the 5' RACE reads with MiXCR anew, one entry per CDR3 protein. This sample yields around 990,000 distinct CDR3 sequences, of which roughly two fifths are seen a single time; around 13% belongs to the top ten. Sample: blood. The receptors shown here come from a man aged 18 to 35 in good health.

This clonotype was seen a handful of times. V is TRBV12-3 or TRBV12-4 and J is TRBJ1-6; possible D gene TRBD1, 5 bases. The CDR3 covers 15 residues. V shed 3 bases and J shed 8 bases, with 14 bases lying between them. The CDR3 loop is CASSFSPGPDSPLHF. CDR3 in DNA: TGTGCCAGCAGTTTTTCCCCAGGGCCGGATTCACCCCTCCACTTT.

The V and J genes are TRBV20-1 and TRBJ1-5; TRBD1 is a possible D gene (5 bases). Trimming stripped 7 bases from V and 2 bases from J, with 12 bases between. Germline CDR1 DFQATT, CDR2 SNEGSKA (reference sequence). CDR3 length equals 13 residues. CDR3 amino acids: CSGGESGNQPQHF. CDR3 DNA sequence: TGCAGTGGGGGGGAGAGTGGCAATCAGCCCCAGCATTTT.

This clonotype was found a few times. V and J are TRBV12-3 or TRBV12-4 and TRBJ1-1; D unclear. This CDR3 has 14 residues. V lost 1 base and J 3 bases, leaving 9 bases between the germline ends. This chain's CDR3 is CASSLGYGDTEAFF. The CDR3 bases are TGTGCCAGCAGTTTAGGTTACGGAGACACTGAAGCTTTCTTT.

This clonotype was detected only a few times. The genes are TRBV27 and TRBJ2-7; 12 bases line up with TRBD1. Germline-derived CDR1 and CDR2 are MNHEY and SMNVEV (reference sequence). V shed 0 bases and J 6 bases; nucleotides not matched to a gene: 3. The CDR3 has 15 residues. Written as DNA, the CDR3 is TGTGCCAGCAGTTTATCGGGACAGGGGGCCTCCGAGCAGTACTTC. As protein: CASSLSGQGASEQYF.

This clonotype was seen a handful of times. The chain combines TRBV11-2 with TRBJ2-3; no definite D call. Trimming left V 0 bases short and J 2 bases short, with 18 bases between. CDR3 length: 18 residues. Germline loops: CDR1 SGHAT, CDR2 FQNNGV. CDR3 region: CASSLEGRTGVITDTQYF. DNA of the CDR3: TGTGCCAGCAGCTTAGAAGGGCGCACCGGTGTCATCACAGATACGCAGTATTTT.

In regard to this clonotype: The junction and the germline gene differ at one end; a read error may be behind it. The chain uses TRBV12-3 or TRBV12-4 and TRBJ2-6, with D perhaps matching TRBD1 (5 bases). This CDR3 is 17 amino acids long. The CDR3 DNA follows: TGTACCAGCAGTTTCCAGGGTCTCCCCTCTGGGGCCAACGTCCTGACTTTC. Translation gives CTSSFQGLPSGANVLTF.

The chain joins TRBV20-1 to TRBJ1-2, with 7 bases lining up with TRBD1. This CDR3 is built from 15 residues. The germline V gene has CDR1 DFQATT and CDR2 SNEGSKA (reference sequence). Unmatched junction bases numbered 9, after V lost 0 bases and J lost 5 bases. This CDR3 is CSARDRQGRRYGYTF. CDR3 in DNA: TGCAGTGCTAGAGATCGACAGGGACGTAGGTATGGCTACACCTTC.

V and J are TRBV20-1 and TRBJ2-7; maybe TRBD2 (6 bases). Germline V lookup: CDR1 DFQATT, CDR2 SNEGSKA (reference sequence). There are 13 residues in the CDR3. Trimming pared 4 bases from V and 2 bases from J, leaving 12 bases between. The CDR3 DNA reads TGCAGTGCTACGGGACTGGAGGCCTACGAGCAGTACTTC. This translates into CSATGLEAYEQYF.

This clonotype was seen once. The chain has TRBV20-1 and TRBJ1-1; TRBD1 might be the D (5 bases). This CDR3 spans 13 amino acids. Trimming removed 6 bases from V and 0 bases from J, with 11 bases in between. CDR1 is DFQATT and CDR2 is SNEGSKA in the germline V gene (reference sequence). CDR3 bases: TGCAGTGCATCGACAGCCCTGAACACTGAAGCTTTCTTT. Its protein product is CSASTALNTEAFF.

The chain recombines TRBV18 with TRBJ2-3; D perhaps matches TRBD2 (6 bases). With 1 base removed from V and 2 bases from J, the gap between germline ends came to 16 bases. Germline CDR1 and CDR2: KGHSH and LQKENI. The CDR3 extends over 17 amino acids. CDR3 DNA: TGTGCCAGCTCACCACGTCGTCAGGGAGGAAACACAGATACGCAGTATTTT. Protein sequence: CASSPRRQGGNTDTQYF.

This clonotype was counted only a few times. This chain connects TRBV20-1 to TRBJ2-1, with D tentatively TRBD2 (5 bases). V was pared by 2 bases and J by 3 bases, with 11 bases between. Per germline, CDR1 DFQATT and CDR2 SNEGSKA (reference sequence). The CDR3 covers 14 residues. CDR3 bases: TGCAGTGCTAGACAGATCACTAGCTACAATGAGCAGTTCTTC. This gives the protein CSARQITSYNEQFF.

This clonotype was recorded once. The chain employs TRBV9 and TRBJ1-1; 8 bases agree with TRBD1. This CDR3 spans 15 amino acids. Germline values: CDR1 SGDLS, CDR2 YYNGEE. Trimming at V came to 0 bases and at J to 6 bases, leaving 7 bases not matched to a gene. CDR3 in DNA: TGTGCCAGCAGCGTAGCAGGGGGCCGTAGCGCTGAAGCTTTCTTT. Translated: CASSVAGGRSAEAFF.

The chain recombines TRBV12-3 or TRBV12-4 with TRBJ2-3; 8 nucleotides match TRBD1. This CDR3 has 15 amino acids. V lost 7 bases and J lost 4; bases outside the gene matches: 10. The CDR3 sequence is CASMGQPGGSDTQYF. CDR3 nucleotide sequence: TGTGCCAGCATGGGCCAACCAGGGGGCTCAGATACGCAGTATTTT.

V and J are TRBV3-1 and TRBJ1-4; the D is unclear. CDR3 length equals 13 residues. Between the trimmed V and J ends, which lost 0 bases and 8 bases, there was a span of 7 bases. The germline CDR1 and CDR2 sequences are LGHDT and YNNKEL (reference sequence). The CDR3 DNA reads TGTGCCAGCAGCCAAGATTTTAGGGAAAAACTGTTTTTT. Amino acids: CASSQDFREKLFF. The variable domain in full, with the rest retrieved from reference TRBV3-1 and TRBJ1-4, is DTAVSQTPKYLVTQMGNDKSIKCEQNLGHDTMYWYKQDSKKFLKIMFSYNNKELIINETVPNRFSPKSPDKAHLNLHINSLELGDSAVYFCASSQDFREKLFFGSGTQLSVL.

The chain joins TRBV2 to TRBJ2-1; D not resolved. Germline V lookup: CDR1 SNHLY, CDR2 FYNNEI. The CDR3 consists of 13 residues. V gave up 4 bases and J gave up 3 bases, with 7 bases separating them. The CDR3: CASSAEIYNEQFF. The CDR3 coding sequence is TGTGCCAGCAGTGCAGAAATCTACAATGAGCAGTTCTTC.

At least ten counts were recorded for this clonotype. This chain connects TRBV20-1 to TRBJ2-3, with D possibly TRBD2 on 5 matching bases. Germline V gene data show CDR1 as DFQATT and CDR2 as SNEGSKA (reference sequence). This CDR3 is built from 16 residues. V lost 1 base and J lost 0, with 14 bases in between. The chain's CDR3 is CSARGIGGSSTDTQYF. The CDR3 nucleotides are TGCAGTGCTAGAGGAATCGGCGGGTCAAGCACAGATACGCAGTATTTT.